This TCR beta chain was identified in a study of CD8+ T cells in alopecia areata. Sequencing used cDNA as its template, made by extracting RNA and reverse transcribing it. Clones were read by immunoSEQ multiplex PCR, and TCRdb kept only the in-frame ones, dropping some. The sample has 150,000 to 200,000 clones; less than 80% are singletons. CDR1 SQVTM and CDR2 ANQGSEA come from the germline V gene. With 3 bases removed from V and 1 base from J, the gap between germline ends came to 10 bases. CDR3 length: 13 amino acids. Sorting separated CD4+ and CD8+ T cells out of PBMCs. This material consisted of CD8+ T cells sorted from blood, taken at week 0. The TCR comes from a human donor with alopecia areata. V and J are TRBV29-1 and TRBJ2-7; TRBD2 might be the D (5 bases). This CDR3 reads CSVEGDGSYEQYF. The CDR3, as DNA: TGCAGCGTTGAGGGAGACGGGTCCTACGAGCAGTACTTC.